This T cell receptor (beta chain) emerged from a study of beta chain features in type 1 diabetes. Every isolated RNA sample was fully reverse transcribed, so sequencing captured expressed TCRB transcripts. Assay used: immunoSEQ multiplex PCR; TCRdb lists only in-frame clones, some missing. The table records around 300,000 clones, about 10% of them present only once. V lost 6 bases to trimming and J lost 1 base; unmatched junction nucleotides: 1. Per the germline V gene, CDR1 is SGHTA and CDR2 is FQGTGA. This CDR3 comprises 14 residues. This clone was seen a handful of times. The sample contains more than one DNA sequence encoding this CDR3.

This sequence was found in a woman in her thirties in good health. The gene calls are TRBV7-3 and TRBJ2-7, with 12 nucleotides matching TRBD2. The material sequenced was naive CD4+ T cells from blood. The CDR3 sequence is CASSLAGGSYEQYF. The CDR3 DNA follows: TGTGCCAGCAGTCTAGCGGGAGGGTCCTACGAGCAGTACTTC. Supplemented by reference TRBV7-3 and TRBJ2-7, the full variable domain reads GAGVSQTPSNKVTEKGKYVELRCDPISGHTALYWYRQSLGQGPEFLIYFQGTGAADDSGLPNDRFFAVRPEGSVSTLKIQRTERGDSAVYLCASSLAGGSYEQYFGPGTRLTVT.